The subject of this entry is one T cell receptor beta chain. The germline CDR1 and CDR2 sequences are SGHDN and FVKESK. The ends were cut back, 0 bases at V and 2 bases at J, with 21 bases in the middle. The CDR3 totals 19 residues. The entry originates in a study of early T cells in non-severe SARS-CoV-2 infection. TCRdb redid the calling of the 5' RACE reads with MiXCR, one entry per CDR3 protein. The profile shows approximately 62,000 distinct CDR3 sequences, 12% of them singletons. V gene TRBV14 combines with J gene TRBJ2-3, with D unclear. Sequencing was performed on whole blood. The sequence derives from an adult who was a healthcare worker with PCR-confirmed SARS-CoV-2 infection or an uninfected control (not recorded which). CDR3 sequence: CASSQDKVLFDTITDTQYF. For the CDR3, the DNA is TGTGCCAGCAGCCAAGACAAAGTATTATTCGACACAATCACAGATACGCAGTATTTT. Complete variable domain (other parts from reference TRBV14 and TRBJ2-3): EAGVTQFPSHSVIEKGQTVTLRCDPISGHDNLYWYRRVMGKEIKFLLHFVKESKQDESGMPNNRFLAERTGGTYSTLKVQPAELEDSGVYFCASSQDKVLFDTITDTQYFGPGTRLTVL.